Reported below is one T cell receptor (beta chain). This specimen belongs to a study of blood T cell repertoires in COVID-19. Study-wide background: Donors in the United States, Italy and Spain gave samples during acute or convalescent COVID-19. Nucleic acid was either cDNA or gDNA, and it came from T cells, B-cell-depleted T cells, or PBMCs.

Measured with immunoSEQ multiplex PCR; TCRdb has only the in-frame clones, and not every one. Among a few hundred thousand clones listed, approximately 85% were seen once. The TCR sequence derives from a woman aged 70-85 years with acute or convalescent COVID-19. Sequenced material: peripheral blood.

CDR3 in amino acids: CASSQTGASQPQHF. The CDR3, as DNA: TGTGCCAGTAGTCAGACAGGGGCGAGTCAGCCCCAGCATTTT. This rearrangement joins TRBV19 to TRBJ1-5; 8 bases align to TRBD1. This CDR3 region has 14 residues. The junction had 6 bases not matched to a gene; V was cut back by 5 bases and J by 6 bases. Germline V gene lookup returns CDR1 LNHDA and CDR2 SQIVND (reference sequence).